This is a list of T cell receptor beta chains from one sample in a study of glioma-infiltrating T cells. TCRdb processed the multiplex PCR reads anew with MiXCR; each CDR3 protein has one entry. The sample lists around 93,000 distinct CDR3 sequences; roughly 40% were seen once. Source material: glioma tissue, nonneoplastic brain tissue, or PBMCs (not recorded which). Receptors were obtained from a human donor with low-grade glioma or glioblastoma, undergoing nonglioma brain surgery, or in good health (not recorded which). Each CDR3 is given with its conserved first and last residue. D genes are given only for firm matches. Where a row states a size, it is once, few, many or the class of an expanded clone; other rows omit it.

TRBJ2-1 TRBD2 - TRBV28 CASQTTSGRTYNEQFF TGTGCCAGCCAGACGACTAGCGGGAGGACCTACAATGAGCAGTTCTTC
TRBJ1-1 - many TRBV12-3/TRBV12-4 CASSLRRGMNTEAFF TGTGCCAGCAGTTTAAGGCGGGGAATGAACACTGAAGCTTTCTTT
TRBJ2-3 - many TRBV20-1 CSARPLYGGDSTDTQYF TGCAGTGCTAGACCCCTCTACGGGGGAGATAGCACAGATACGCAGTATTTT
TRBJ2-1 - - TRBV30 CACPPPGRYNEQFF TGTGCCTGCCCCCCCCCCGGTCGATACAATGAGCAGTTCTTC
TRBJ1-5 - many TRBV12-3/TRBV12-4 CASSGGGRRQPQHF TGTGCCAGCAGTGGGGGAGGCCGTCGGCAGCCCCAGCATTTT
TRBJ2-3 TRBD2 many TRBV6-4 CASSVEAGGLDTQYF TGTGCCAGCAGTGTCGAAGCGGGGGGCCTAGATACGCAGTATTTT
TRBJ1-2 TRBD1 - TRBV27 CAIRGLHYGYNF TGTGCCATCAGGGGGCTGCACTATGGCTACAACTTC
TRBJ1-2 TRBD1 many TRBV6-1 CATVNPGQGPLLYGYTF TGTGCCACCGTAAATCCGGGACAGGGCCCTCTTTTGTATGGCTACACCTTC
TRBJ2-7 - many TRBV7-2 CASSFSRRSYEQYF TGTGCCAGCAGCTTTTCCCGCAGGTCCTACGAGCAGTACTTC
TRBJ2-7 - many TRBV19 CASSTNREYEQYF TGTGCCAGTAGTACAAACAGGGAATACGAGCAGTACTTC
TRBJ2-1 - many TRBV7-2 CASRSSGPEQFF TGTGCCAGCAGGAGTAGCGGCCCTGAGCAGTTCTTC
TRBJ1-2 - many TRBV5-1 CASSPAGSNGYTF TGCGCCAGCAGCCCCGCCGGGAGCAATGGCTACACCTTC
TRBJ2-3 - many TRBV20-1 CSAPLSGADTQYF TGCAGTGCCCCCTTGAGCGGAGCAGATACGCAGTATTTT
TRBJ2-5 - many TRBV4-3 CASSQERLLGTQYF TGCGCCAGCAGCCAAGAAAGACTACTCGGGACCCAGTACTTC
TRBJ2-7 - - TRBV6-1 CAIGAENGPHEQYF TGTGCCATCGGTGCGGAGAACGGACCCCACGAGCAGTACTTC
TRBJ2-3 TRBD2 - TRBV27 CASSSTSGDSTHTTDTQYF TGTGCCAGCAGTTCGACTAGCGGGGATTCCACACACACCACAGATACGCAGTATTTT
TRBJ1-1 - many TRBV14 CASSQDELQNTEAFF TGTGCCAGCAGCCAAGACGAACTTCAGAACACTGAAGCTTTCTTT
TRBJ2-3 - many TRBV29-1 CSDGSSTDTQYF TGCAGCGACGGCTCTAGCACAGATACGCAGTATTTT
TRBJ1-3 - - TRBV19 CASSIESGNTIYF TGTGCAAGTAGTATCGAGTCTGGAAACACCATATATTTT
TRBJ2-7 TRBD2 - TRBV15 CAASSYSGLAGTYEQYF TGTGCCGCCAGCAGTTACTCAGGACTAGCGGGAACCTACGAGCAGTACTTC
TRBJ2-5 TRBD2 many TRBV7-2 CASSSGGTSGRWKTQYF TGTGCCAGCAGCTCGGGCGGGACTAGCGGGAGATGGAAGACCCAGTACTTC
TRBJ2-7 - - TRBV5-8 CTSSPGTFPYEQYF TGTACCAGCAGCCCCGGGACGTTCCCCTACGAGCAGTACTTC
TRBJ2-1 - few TRBV6-1 CASLDQEGGYNEQFF TGTGCCAGCTTAGACCAAGAGGGAGGATACAATGAGCAGTTCTTC
TRBJ1-5 - many TRBV5-1 CASSPGPNQPQHF TGCGCCAGCAGCCCGGGACCCAATCAGCCCCAGCATTTT
TRBJ2-3 TRBD1 many TRBV7-9 CASNDPGQGSTDTQYF TGTGCCAGCAACGATCCGGGACAGGGGAGCACAGATACGCAGTATTTT
TRBJ2-1 - many TRBV14 CASSRGYNEQFF TGTGCCAGCAGTCGGGGCTACAATGAGCAGTTCTTC
TRBJ2-2 - - TRBV14 CASSQAAQPPGELSF TGTGCCAGCAGCCAAGCGGCGCAGCCCCCCGGGGAGCTGTCTTTT
TRBJ2-5 TRBD2 - TRBV19 CASSILAGGRQETQYF TGTGCCAGTAGTATCCTAGCGGGGGGGCGCCAAGAGACCCAGTACTTC
TRBJ2-7 TRBD2 many TRBV10-3 CAISEGGRAGEQYF TGTGCCATCAGTGAGGGCGGGAGGGCCGGTGAGCAGTACTTC
TRBJ1-2 TRBD1 - TRBV28 CASSPRSGQGVGYTF TGTGCCAGCAGCCCCCGATCGGGACAGGGAGTCGGCTACACCTTC
TRBJ2-5 TRBD1 - TRBV28 CASSLYRGTDTKYF TGTGCCAGCAGTCTGTACAGGGGGACAGATACCAAGTACTTC
TRBJ2-3 - many TRBV19 CASSPSLGDTQYF TGTGCCAGTAGTCCGAGTCTAGGAGATACGCAGTATTTT
TRBJ2-7 TRBD2 many TRBV7-2 CASSHPSRDYYEQYF TGTGCCAGCAGCCATCCCAGCCGGGACTACTACGAGCAGTACTTC
TRBJ2-7 - many TRBV4-1 CASSQLTGKRYF TGCGCCAGCAGCCAACTTACAGGGAAGCGGTACTTC
TRBJ2-1 - few TRBV5-5 CASSLIPSENNEQFF TGTGCCAGCAGCTTGATCCCGTCAGAGAACAATGAGCAGTTCTTC
TRBJ2-7 - many TRBV3-1 CASSQEFSYEQYF TGTGCCAGCAGCCAAGAATTTAGCTACGAGCAGTACTTC
TRBJ2-3 TRBD2 few TRBV3-1 CASNQASAGGSTDTQYF TGTGCCAGCAACCAAGCGAGTGCCGGGGGGAGCACAGATACGCAGTATTTT
TRBJ2-3 - many TRBV7-3 CASSLDGTDTQYF TGTGCCAGCAGCTTGGACGGGACAGATACGCAGTATTTT
TRBJ1-1 - many TRBV19 CASSHITGLNTEAFF TGTGCCAGTAGCCATATTACAGGGCTGAACACTGAAGCTTTCTTT
TRBJ2-1 - many TRBV14 CASSQVGARYNEQFF TGTGCCAGCAGCCAAGTAGGGGCGCGGTACAATGAGCAGTTCTTC
TRBJ2-1 - medium-sized TRBV27 CASSLYNEQFF TGTGCCAGCAGTTTGTACAATGAGCAGTTCTTC
TRBJ2-1 TRBD2 - TRBV20-1 CSAILSLAEVRYNKQFF TGCAGTGCTATATTGTCACTAGCGGAAGTGAGATACAATAAGCAGTTCTTC
TRBJ2-3 - many TRBV2 CASGGQHTDTQYF TGTGCCAGCGGCGGACAGCACACAGATACGCAGTATTTT
TRBJ2-1 TRBD1 many TRBV2 CASIPFRDSPHYNEQFF TGTGCCAGCATTCCTTTCCGGGACAGTCCCCACTACAATGAGCAGTTCTTC
TRBJ1-5 - - TRBV30 CAWSAQGNQPQHF TGTGCCTGGAGTGCACAGGGTAATCAGCCCCAGCATTTT
TRBJ1-5 - - TRBV6-4 CASSTFRGLQSAQHF TGTGCCAGCAGTACCTTTCGGGGACTTCAATCAGCGCAGCATTTT
TRBJ2-7 TRBD2 few TRBV29-1 CSPVLARMRVPYEQYF TGCAGCCCTGTACTAGCGAGGATGAGGGTCCCCTACGAGCAGTACTTC
TRBJ2-3 TRBD2 many TRBV20-1 CSARDLRLAGGTDTQYF TGCAGTGCTAGAGATCTCAGGCTAGCGGGGGGCACAGATACGCAGTATTTT
TRBJ2-5 - many TRBV5-1 CASRTQETQYF TGCGCCAGCAGAACTCAAGAGACCCAGTACTTC
TRBJ1-5 - - TRBV11-2 CASSTGTHSNQPQHF TGTGCCAGCAGCACCGGGACACATAGCAATCAGCCCCAGCATTTT
TRBJ2-1 TRBD2 - TRBV11-2 CVSSLIAGGPGNEQFF TGTGTCAGCAGCTTAATAGCGGGAGGGCCAGGCAATGAGCAGTTCTTC
TRBJ2-7 TRBD1 many TRBV11-2 CASSLDLGQAYEQYF TGTGCCAGCAGCTTAGACCTGGGACAGGCCTACGAGCAGTACTTC
TRBJ2-3 - many TRBV2 CASSDRLSTDTQYF TGTGCCAGCAGTGATAGATTAAGCACAGATACGCAGTATTTT
TRBJ1-2 - many TRBV27 CASSFNKWGHGYTF TGTGCCAGCAGTTTTAATAAGTGGGGGCATGGCTACACCTTC
TRBJ1-1 - once TRBV20-1 CSARTEGTEAFF TGCAGTGCTAGGACGGAGGGCACTGAAGCTTTCTTT
TRBJ2-7 TRBD2 - TRBV7-2 CASSPLSGGTKEQYF TGTGCCAGCAGCCCGCTGAGCGGGGGGACCAAAGAGCAGTACTTC
TRBJ2-6 - - TRBV7-3 CASSLARGPGANVLTF TGTGCCAGCAGCTTGGCGAGGGGCCCTGGGGCCAACGTCCTGACTTTC
TRBJ2-2 TRBD1 - TRBV12-3/TRBV12-4 CTSSSPPGQGWTGELFF TGTACCAGCAGTTCACCCCCCGGACAGGGGTGGACCGGGGAGCTGTTTTTT
TRBJ1-5 - many TRBV20-1 CSARDGNSLSNQPQHF TGCAGTGCTAGAGATGGAAACAGCCTTAGCAATCAGCCCCAGCATTTT